This T cell receptor beta chain was found in a study of cytomegalovirus exposure and HLA in healthy donors. About the study: Around 89 million unique TCRs from HLA-typed donors made up an early data release. The study's findings and limits: The HLA-A and HLA-B alleles of most subjects were reportedly predicted accurately from TCR beta sequences. Some V segments, TRBV6-2 and TRBV6-3 among them, were indistinguishable and were therefore excluded.

The PCR contained 60 Vbeta and 13 Jbeta primers. TCRdb's table, derived via immunoSEQ multiplex PCR, lists solely in-frame clones and lacks some. In all, the sample yields some 20,000 clones. Germline V gene lookup returns CDR1 SGHVS and CDR2 FQNEAQ. The CDR3 extends over 15 amino acids. V was clipped by 3 bases and J by 1 base, with 13 bases between them. With respect to this clone: Its specificity is unknown.

The rearrangement links TRBV7-8 to TRBJ2-7; D is perhaps TRBD2 (6 bases). Sequenced material: PBMCs. This receptor was identified in a man in his sixties in good health and CMV-seropositive. The CDR3 DNA reads TGTGCCAGCAGCTTGAATGCGGGACTTTCCTACGAGCAGTACTTC. Translated, it gives CASSLNAGLSYEQYF.